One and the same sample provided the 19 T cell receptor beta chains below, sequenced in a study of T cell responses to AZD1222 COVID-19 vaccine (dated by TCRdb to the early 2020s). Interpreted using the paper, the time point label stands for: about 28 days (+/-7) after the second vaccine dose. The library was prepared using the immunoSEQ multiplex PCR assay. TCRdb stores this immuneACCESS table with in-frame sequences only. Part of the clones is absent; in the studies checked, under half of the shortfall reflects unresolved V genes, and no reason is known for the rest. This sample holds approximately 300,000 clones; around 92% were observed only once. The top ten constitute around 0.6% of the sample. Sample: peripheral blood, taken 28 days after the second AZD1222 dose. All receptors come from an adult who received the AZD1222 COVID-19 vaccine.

DNA for the CDR3: TGTGCCAGCAGCCAAGTAGGGTACGGCTACACCTTC. Protein sequence: CASSQVGYGYTF. The V gene is TRBV3-1 (or the pseudogene TRBV3-2), the J gene TRBJ1-2; no reliable D call. This CDR3 is built from 12 residues. CDR1 and CDR2 from the germline V gene are LGHDT and YNNKEL (reference sequence). V lost 1 base, J lost 8 bases, and 8 bases lay in between.

CDR3 DNA: TGTGCCAGCAGTACAATACCAGGGAGGAACACTGAAGCTTTCTTT. Amino acids: CASSTIPGRNTEAFF. The V call is TRBV11-2, the J call TRBJ1-1, with D tentatively TRBD1 (5 bases). The germline V gene encodes CDR1 SGHAT and CDR2 FQNNGV. V gave up 6 bases and J gave up 1 base, with 15 bases separating them. The CDR3 has 15 residues.

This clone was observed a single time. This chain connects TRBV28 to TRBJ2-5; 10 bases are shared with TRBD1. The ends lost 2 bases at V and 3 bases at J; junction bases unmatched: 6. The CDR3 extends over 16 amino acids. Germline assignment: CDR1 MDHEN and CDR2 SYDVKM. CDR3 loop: CASSLRPGQGKETQYF. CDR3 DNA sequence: TGTGCCAGCAGTTTAAGGCCGGGACAGGGGAAAGAGACCCAGTACTTC. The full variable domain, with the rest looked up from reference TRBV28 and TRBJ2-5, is DVKVTQSSRYLVKRTGEKVFLECVQDMDHENMFWYRQDPGLGLRLIYFSYDVKMKEKGDIPEGYSVSREKKERFSLILESASTNQTSMYLCASSLRPGQGKETQYFGPGTRLLVL.

CDR3 sequence: CASSPGTNSGANVLTF. The CDR3 coding sequence is TGCGCCAGCAGCCCGGGGACAAACTCTGGGGCCAACGTCCTGACTTTC. The chain uses TRBV5-1 and TRBJ2-6; TRBD1 is a possible D gene (6 bases). The CDR3 covers 16 residues. The V gene lost 4 bases and the J gene lost 0 bases, with 11 bases spanning the gap. Per the germline V gene, CDR1 is SGHRS and CDR2 is YFSETQ.

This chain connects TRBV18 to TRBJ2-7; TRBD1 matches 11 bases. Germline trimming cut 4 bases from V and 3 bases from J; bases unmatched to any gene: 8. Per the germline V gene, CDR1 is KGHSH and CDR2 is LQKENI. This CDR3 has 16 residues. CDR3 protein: CASSRTGTGGVYEQYF. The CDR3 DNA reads TGTGCCAGCTCACGTACGGGGACAGGGGGAGTCTACGAGCAGTACTTC.

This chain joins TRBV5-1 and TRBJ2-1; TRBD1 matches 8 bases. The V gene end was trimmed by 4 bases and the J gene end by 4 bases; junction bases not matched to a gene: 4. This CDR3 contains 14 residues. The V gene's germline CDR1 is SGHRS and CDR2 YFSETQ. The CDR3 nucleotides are TGCGCCAGCAGCCATGGACAGGGTTACAATGAGCAGTTCTTC. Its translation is CASSHGQGYNEQFF.

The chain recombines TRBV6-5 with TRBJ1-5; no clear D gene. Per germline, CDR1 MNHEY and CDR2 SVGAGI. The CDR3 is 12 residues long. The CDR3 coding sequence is TGTGCTACGGGCGCCAGGAATCAGCCCCAGCATTTT. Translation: CATGARNQPQHF.

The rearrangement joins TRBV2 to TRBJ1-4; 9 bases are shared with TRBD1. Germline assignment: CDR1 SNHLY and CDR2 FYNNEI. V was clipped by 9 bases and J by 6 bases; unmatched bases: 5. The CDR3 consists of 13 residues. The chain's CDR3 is CASSGDRDEKLFF. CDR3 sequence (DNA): TGTGCCAGTTCGGGGGACAGGGATGAAAAACTGTTTTTT.

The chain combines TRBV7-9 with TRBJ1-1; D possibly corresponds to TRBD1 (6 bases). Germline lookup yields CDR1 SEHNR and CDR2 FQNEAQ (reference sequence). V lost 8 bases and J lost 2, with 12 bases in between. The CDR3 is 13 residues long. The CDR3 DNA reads TGTGCCAGCTCCGGACAGATTAACACTGAAGCTTTCTTT. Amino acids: CASSGQINTEAFF.

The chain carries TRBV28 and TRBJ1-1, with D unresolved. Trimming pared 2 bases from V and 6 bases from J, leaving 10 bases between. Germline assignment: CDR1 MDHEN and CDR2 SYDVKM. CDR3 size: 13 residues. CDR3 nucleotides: TGTGCCAGCAGTTTACCGGCTAGGGCTGAAGCTTTCTTT. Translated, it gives CASSLPARAEAFF.

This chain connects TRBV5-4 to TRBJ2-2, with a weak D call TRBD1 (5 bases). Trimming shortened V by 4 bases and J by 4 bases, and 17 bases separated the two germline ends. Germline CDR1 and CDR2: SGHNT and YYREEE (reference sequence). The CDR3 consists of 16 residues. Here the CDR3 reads CASSPHIQGGTGELFF. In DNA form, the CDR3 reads TGTGCCAGCAGCCCACACATCCAGGGTGGCACCGGGGAGCTGTTTTTT.

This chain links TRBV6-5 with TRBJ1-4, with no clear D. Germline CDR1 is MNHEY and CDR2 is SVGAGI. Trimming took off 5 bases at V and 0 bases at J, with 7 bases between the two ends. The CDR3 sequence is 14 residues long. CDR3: CASSSGATNEKLFF. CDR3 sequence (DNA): TGTGCCAGCAGTAGCGGTGCAACTAATGAAAAACTGTTTTTT.

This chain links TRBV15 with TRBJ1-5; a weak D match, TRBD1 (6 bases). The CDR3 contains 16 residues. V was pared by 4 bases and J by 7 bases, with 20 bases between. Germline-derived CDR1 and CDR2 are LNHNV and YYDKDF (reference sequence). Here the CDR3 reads CATSTPSYRERQPQHF. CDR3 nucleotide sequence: TGTGCCACCAGCACCCCTAGCTACAGGGAGAGACAGCCCCAGCATTTT.

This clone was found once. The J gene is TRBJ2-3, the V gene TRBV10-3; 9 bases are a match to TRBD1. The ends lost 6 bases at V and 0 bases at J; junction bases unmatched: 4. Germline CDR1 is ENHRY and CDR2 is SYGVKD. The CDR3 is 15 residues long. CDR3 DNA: TGTGCCATCAGGAAGGGACAGGGAAGCACAGATACGCAGTATTTT. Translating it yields CAIRKGQGSTDTQYF.

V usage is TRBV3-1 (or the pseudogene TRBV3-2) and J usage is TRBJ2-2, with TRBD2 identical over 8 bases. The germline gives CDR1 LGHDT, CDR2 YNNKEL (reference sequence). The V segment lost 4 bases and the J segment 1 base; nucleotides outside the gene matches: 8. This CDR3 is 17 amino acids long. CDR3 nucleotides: TGTGCCAGCAGCCCCCCCTGGAGCGGGGGGAACACCGGGGAGCTGTTTTTT. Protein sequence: CASSPPWSGGNTGELFF.

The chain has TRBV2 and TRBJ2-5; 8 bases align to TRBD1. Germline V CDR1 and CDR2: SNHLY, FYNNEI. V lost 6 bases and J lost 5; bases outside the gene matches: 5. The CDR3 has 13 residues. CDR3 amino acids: CASRWTGKETQYF. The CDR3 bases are TGTGCCAGCAGATGGACAGGGAAGGAGACCCAGTACTTC.

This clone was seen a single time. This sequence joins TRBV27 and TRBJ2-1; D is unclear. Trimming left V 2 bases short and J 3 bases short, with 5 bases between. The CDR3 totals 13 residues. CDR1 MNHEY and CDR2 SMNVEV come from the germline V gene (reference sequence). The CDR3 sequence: CASSLTGYNEQFF. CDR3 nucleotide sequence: TGTGCCAGCAGTTTAACTGGCTACAATGAGCAGTTCTTC.

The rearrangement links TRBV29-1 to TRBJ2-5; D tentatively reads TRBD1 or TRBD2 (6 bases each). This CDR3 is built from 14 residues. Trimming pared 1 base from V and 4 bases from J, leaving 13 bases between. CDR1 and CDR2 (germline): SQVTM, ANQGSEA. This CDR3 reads CSVEGRGGRETQYF. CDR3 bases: TGCAGCGTTGAAGGTAGAGGGGGGCGAGAGACCCAGTACTTC.

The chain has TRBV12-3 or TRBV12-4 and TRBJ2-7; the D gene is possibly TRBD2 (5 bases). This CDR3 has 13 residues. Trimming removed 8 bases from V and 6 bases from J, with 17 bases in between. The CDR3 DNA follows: TGTGCCAGCCCCCCGCACAGTCGGGGCGAGCAGTACTTC. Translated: CASPPHSRGEQYF.